The 32 T cell receptor beta chains in this list originate from one sample, sequenced in a study of a mutant IDH1 vaccine in newly diagnosed glioma. Time point given: week 35, safety follow-up. Vaccination used 300 ug of mutant IDH1 20-mer peptide per dose, with topical imiquimod. No antigen is known for these receptors. TCRdb's copy holds only in-frame clones and misses some; the assay was immunoSEQ multiplex PCR. This table holds 40,000 to 45,000 clones, 65% to 90% found once. This material consisted of PBMCs, taken from a glioma patient whose treatment included an IDH1 peptide vaccine. The receptors shown here come from a woman in her forties or fifties with glioma.

This clone has a single count. This rearrangement joins TRBV6-1 to TRBJ2-3, with TRBD1 matching over 9 bases. The germline gives CDR1 MNHNS, CDR2 SASEGT. J gave up 11 bases and V 5 bases, and 5 bases lay outside the gene matches. CDR3 length: 12 amino acids. CDR3 residues: CASSPRDREQYF. CDR3 sequence (DNA): TGTGCCAGCAGTCCTCGGGACAGGGAGCAGTATTTT.

This clone has more than one count but fewer than ten. This chain uses TRBV20-1 with TRBJ2-1, with unresolved D. Germline V gene sequence: CDR1 DFQATT, CDR2 SNEGSKA (reference sequence). The CDR3 is 10 amino acids. Trimming stripped 5 bases from V and 10 bases from J, with 9 bases between. Written as DNA, the CDR3 is TGCAGTGCTGGCGTCGGGGAGCAGTTCTTC. Translated: CSAGVGEQFF.

The chain couples TRBV4-2 to TRBJ2-2; 8 positions agree with TRBD1. The germline V gene has CDR1 LGHNA and CDR2 YNFKEQ. This CDR3 is 16 amino acids long. The trim removed 4 bases at V and 3 bases at J, leaving 7 bases unmatched. CDR3 DNA: TGTGCCAGCAGCCCCCAGGACAGGGCGGACACCGGGGAGCTGTTTTTT. It specifies CASSPQDRADTGELFF.

V and J are TRBV30 and TRBJ2-3; D is ambiguous. There are 15 residues in the CDR3. V was pared by 7 bases and J by 1 base, with 18 bases between. The germline V gene has CDR1 GTSNPN and CDR2 SVGIG (reference sequence). DNA for the CDR3: TGTGCCTACTCAAAAAACAGTTTCGGCACAGATACGCAGTATTTT. Its protein product is CAYSKNSFGTDTQYF. The full variable domain, with the rest looked up from reference TRBV30 and TRBJ2-3, is SQTIHQWPATLVQPVGSPLSLECTVEGTSNPNLYWYRQAAGRGLQLLFYSVGIGQISSEVPQNLSASRPQDRQFILSSKKLLLSDSGFYLCAYSKNSFGTDTQYFGPGTRLTVL.

The chain combines TRBV14 with TRBJ1-2; the D gene is possibly TRBD1 (5 bases). There are 15 residues in the CDR3. The V gene lost 1 base and the J gene lost 4 bases, with 13 bases spanning the gap. CDR1 and CDR2 from the germline V gene are SGHDN and FVKESK. CDR3 amino acids: CASSQGRWGVYGYTF. Here the CDR3 DNA reads TGTGCCAGCAGCCAAGGGCGGTGGGGGGTCTATGGCTACACCTTC. Filled out from reference TRBV14 and TRBJ1-2, the complete variable domain reads EAGVTQFPSHSVIEKGQTVTLRCDPISGHDNLYWYRRVMGKEIKFLLHFVKESKQDESGMPNNRFLAERTGGTYSTLKVQPAELEDSGVYFCASSQGRWGVYGYTFGSGTRLTVV.

The CDR3 is CASTLASAEAFF. In nucleotides, the CDR3 is TGTGCCAGCACTCTGGCGAGCGCTGAAGCTTTCTTT. The rearrangement joins TRBV28 to TRBJ1-1, with D unclear. The CDR3 length is 12 residues. Germline assignment: CDR1 MDHEN and CDR2 SYDVKM. The V end lost 7 bases, the J end lost 6 bases, and 12 bases lay between the germline ends. The variable domain in full, completed from reference TRBV28 and TRBJ1-1, reads DVKVTQSSRYLVKRTGEKVFLECVQDMDHENMFWYRQDPGLGLRLIYFSYDVKMKEKGDIPEGYSVSREKKERFSLILESASTNQTSMYLCASTLASAEAFFGQGTRLTVV.

This clone has a handful of counts. This rearrangement joins TRBV18 to TRBJ1-6; no reliable D call. V lost 3 bases and J lost 6, with 21 bases in between. This CDR3 region has 18 residues. Germline V gene lookup returns CDR1 KGHSH and CDR2 LQKENI. In DNA, the CDR3 is TGTGCCAGCTCACCGCAGACAATAGGTGGACCTCCTAATTCACCCCTCCACTTT. Protein sequence: CASSPQTIGGPPNSPLHF.

This clone was seen more than once but under ten times. V usage is TRBV11-2 and J usage is TRBJ2-7, with 7 bases lining up with TRBD1. CDR1 is SGHAT and CDR2 is FQNNGV in the germline V gene. The CDR3 length is 14 residues. J lost 2 bases, V lost 5 bases, and 6 bases had no gene match. The CDR3: CASSAGTAPYEQYF. CDR3 in DNA: TGTGCCAGCAGCGCCGGGACAGCCCCCTACGAGCAGTACTTC.

The chain has TRBV5-1 and TRBJ1-1; the D gene is possibly TRBD1 (5 bases). Germline CDR1 reads SGHRS; CDR2 reads YFSETQ. The length of the CDR3 is 12 residues. V lost 4 bases and J 5 bases, leaving 9 bases between the germline ends. For the CDR3, the DNA is TGCGCCAGCAGCAGGGGTGGAACTGAAGCTTTCTTT. Translated, it gives CASSRGGTEAFF.

This clone has a single count. This rearrangement joins TRBV5-6 to TRBJ2-1; D gene unclear. The CDR3 contains 12 residues. The germline V gene encodes CDR1 SGHDT and CDR2 YYEEEE. V lost 0 bases, J lost 6 bases, and 4 bases lay in between. This chain's CDR3 is CASSLAVNEQFF. CDR3 DNA sequence: TGTGCCAGCAGCTTGGCCGTCAATGAGCAGTTCTTC.

The genes are TRBV27 and TRBJ1-4; weak D call: TRBD1 (5 bases). Trimming shortened V by 6 bases and J by 5 bases, and 13 bases separated the two germline ends. The CDR3 runs 14 residues. Germline V gene lookup returns CDR1 MNHEY and CDR2 SMNVEV (reference sequence). CDR3 sequence: CASRPDSINEKLFF. Here the CDR3 DNA reads TGTGCCAGCAGACCCGACAGTATCAATGAAAAACTGTTTTTT.

J is TRBJ1-2 and V is TRBV7-9; unclear D gene. The V and J ends lost 1 base and 7 bases respectively, with 13 bases between them. Germline V gene data show CDR1 as SEHNR and CDR2 as FQNEAQ (reference sequence). The CDR3 is made up of 14 amino acids. The CDR3 protein is CASSLGPLPTGYTF. In nucleotides, the CDR3 is TGTGCCAGCAGCTTAGGGCCCCTCCCGACTGGCTACACCTTC.

V is TRBV19 and J is TRBJ1-2, with 12 bases matching TRBD1. The germline CDR1 and CDR2 sequences are LNHDA and SQIVND (reference sequence). After removal of 8 bases from V and 4 bases from J, the junction contained 11 bases not matched to a gene. The CDR3 is made up of 16 amino acids. CDR3 coding DNA: TGTGCCAGTGTGAGAGGGACAGGGGGCAGGATCTATGGCTACACCTTC. It codes for CASVRGTGGRIYGYTF.

J is TRBJ2-7 and V is TRBV7-8, with TRBD2 matching over 14 bases. With 3 bases clipped from V and 3 bases from J, the junction kept 4 bases outside the gene matches. The CDR3 consists of 16 residues. Germline V gives CDR1 SGHVS, CDR2 FQNEAQ. The CDR3 here is CASSFGTSGGVYEQYF. The CDR3 DNA reads TGTGCCAGCAGCTTCGGGACTAGCGGGGGAGTCTACGAGCAGTACTTC.

The rearrangement links TRBV10-3 to TRBJ1-2; 10 positions match TRBD1. The CDR3 length is 15 residues. Germline V CDR1 and CDR2: ENHRY, SYGVKD. The J segment lost 5 bases and the V segment lost 2 bases, leaving 5 bases of the junction unmatched. The CDR3 DNA reads TGTGCCATCAGTGAGGGACAGGGGGTAGGATATGGCTACACCTTC. It yields the protein CAISEGQGVGYGYTF.

This chain links TRBV9 with TRBJ1-1; possibly TRBD1 for D (6 bases). Trimming pared 3 bases from V and 5 bases from J, leaving 14 bases between. The CDR3 is made up of 14 amino acids. Germline V gives CDR1 SGDLS, CDR2 YYNGEE. CDR3 sequence (DNA): TGTGCCAGCAGCGCCCAGGCAGGGACAACTGAAGCTTTCTTT. Translation gives CASSAQAGTTEAFF.

The sample holds one count of this clone. The chain uses TRBV6-1 and TRBJ2-7, with D possibly called TRBD1 or TRBD2 (5 bases each). This CDR3 is built from 13 residues. Germline assignment: CDR1 MNHNS and CDR2 SASEGT. The V gene lost 9 bases and the J gene lost 2 bases, with 14 bases spanning the gap. This CDR3 is CASNYGATYEQYF. The CDR3 DNA is TGTGCCAGTAACTACGGGGCCACCTACGAGCAGTACTTC.

The genes are TRBV5-6 and TRBJ1-5, with 11 bases matching TRBD1. The CDR3 is 16 residues long. V trimming: 4 bases; J trimming: 6 bases; junction bases outside the gene matches: 9. Germline V CDR1 and CDR2: SGHDT, YYEEEE. The CDR3 bases are TGTGCCAGCAGCGCCTGGACAGGGGGCGCTTTTCAGCCCCAGCATTTT. This gives the protein CASSAWTGGAFQPQHF.

The rearrangement links TRBV19 to TRBJ1-3, with D unresolved. Trimming removed 3 bases at V and 0 bases at J, with 12 bases between. Germline CDR1 is LNHDA and CDR2 is SQIVND (reference sequence). This CDR3 comprises 16 residues. CDR3 sequence reads: CASSMSRPSSGNTIYF. As DNA, the CDR3 is TGTGCCAGTAGTATGTCCAGGCCGAGCTCTGGAAACACCATATATTTT.

This clone has just one count. V gene TRBV10-3 combines with J gene TRBJ1-6; 9 bases are shared with TRBD1. Losses at the gene ends were 5 bases for V and 8 bases for J; bases not matched to a gene: 4. There are 14 residues in the CDR3. Germline assignment: CDR1 ENHRY and CDR2 SYGVKD. CDR3 sequence (DNA): TGTGCCATCAGTCGCCGGGACAGGGATTCACCCCTCCACTTT. Residues: CAISRRDRDSPLHF.

This chain joins TRBV9 and TRBJ1-4; possibly TRBD1 for D (5 bases). V lost 0 bases and J 8 bases, leaving 14 bases between the germline ends. The CDR3 runs to 15 residues. Germline CDR1 and CDR2: SGDLS and YYNGEE. The CDR3, as DNA: TGTGCCAGCAGCGTAGATCAAGGGGCAAGGGAAAAACTGTTTTTT. Translation gives CASSVDQGAREKLFF.

The chain combines TRBV4-3 with TRBJ1-6, with D perhaps matching TRBD1 (5 bases). The CDR3 sequence is 15 residues long. V gave up 0 bases and J gave up 8 bases, with 11 bases separating them. Germline V lookup: CDR1 LGHNA, CDR2 YSLEER. CDR3 sequence: CASSQDSQGYSPLHF. CDR3 sequence (DNA): TGCGCCAGCAGCCAAGATAGTCAGGGTTATTCACCCCTCCACTTT.

This sequence joins TRBV19 and TRBJ2-3; TRBD1 matches 9 bases. CDR1 and CDR2 (germline): LNHDA, SQIVND (reference sequence). CDR3 length: 17 amino acids. V was pared by 3 bases and J by 0 bases, with 7 bases of the junction left unmatched. The CDR3 spells CASSMYTGGPSTDTQYF. Here the CDR3 DNA reads TGTGCCAGTAGTATGTACACAGGGGGCCCTAGCACAGATACGCAGTATTTT. The whole variable domain, remainder taken from reference TRBV19 and TRBJ2-3, is DGGITQSPKYLFRKEGQNVTLSCEQNLNHDAMYWYRQDPGQGLRLIYYSQIVNDFQKGDIAEGYSVSREKKESFPLTVTSAQKNPTAFYLCASSMYTGGPSTDTQYFGPGTRLTVL.

The chain joins TRBV7-9 to TRBJ2-7; 9 bases match TRBD1. The V gene end was trimmed by 4 bases and the J gene end by 5 bases; junction bases not matched to a gene: 9. The CDR3 sequence is 15 residues long. Per germline, CDR1 SEHNR and CDR2 FQNEAQ (reference sequence). The CDR3 loop is CASSSGQGFIHEQYF. The CDR3 nucleotides are TGTGCCAGCAGCTCGGGACAGGGTTTTATCCACGAGCAGTACTTC.

The V call is TRBV7-9, the J call TRBJ2-5; 7 bases align to TRBD1. The V segment lost 4 bases and the J segment 9 bases; nucleotides outside the gene matches: 11. CDR3 size: 14 residues. Germline CDR1 reads SEHNR; CDR2 reads FQNEAQ (reference sequence). The CDR3 DNA follows: TGTGCCAGCAGCTCCGACAGGGCCGAAGGGGCCCAGTACTTC. This codes for CASSSDRAEGAQYF.

The chain uses TRBV4-1 and TRBJ2-7; D is uncertain. CDR1 is MGHRA and CDR2 is YSYEKL in the germline V gene. The length of the CDR3 is 14 residues. Trimming removed 1 base at V and 3 bases at J, with 10 bases between. The CDR3 DNA reads TGCGCCAGCAGCCAAGGCGGCAGCATCTACGAGCAGTACTTC. Translating it yields CASSQGGSIYEQYF.

The chain is built from TRBV19 and TRBJ2-7; the match to TRBD1 covers 8 bases. Germline lookup yields CDR1 LNHDA and CDR2 SQIVND (reference sequence). The CDR3 contains 15 residues. Trimming removed 5 bases from V and 3 bases from J; junction bases left unmatched: 9. CDR3 loop: CASSAWTGTLYEQYF. CDR3 nucleotides: TGTGCCAGTAGTGCCTGGACAGGGACCCTCTACGAGCAGTACTTC. The complete variable domain, with remaining parts taken from reference TRBV19 and TRBJ2-7, reads DGGITQSPKYLFRKEGQNVTLSCEQNLNHDAMYWYRQDPGQGLRLIYYSQIVNDFQKGDIAEGYSVSREKKESFPLTVTSAQKNPTAFYLCASSAWTGTLYEQYFGPGTRLTVT.

The chain couples TRBV9 to TRBJ1-5, with D hard to call. Germline assignment: CDR1 SGDLS and CDR2 YYNGEE. The CDR3 has 17 residues. With 0 bases removed from V and 0 bases from J, the gap between germline ends came to 13 bases. The CDR3 spells CASSVGAGGYSNQPQHF. The CDR3, as DNA: TGTGCCAGCAGCGTAGGGGCTGGAGGGTATAGCAATCAGCCCCAGCATTTT.

The chain carries TRBV10-3 and TRBJ1-5; D remains unclear. The V gene's germline CDR1 is ENHRY and CDR2 SYGVKD. The V and J ends lost 4 bases and 3 bases respectively, with 7 bases between them. This CDR3 region has 13 residues. The CDR3 reads CAISGTDNQPQHF. CDR3 sequence (DNA): TGTGCCATCAGTGGAACTGACAATCAGCCCCAGCATTTT.

The chain uses TRBV5-6 and TRBJ1-6; no clear D. Looked up from germline, CDR1 is SGHDT and CDR2 is YYEEEE. The CDR3 loop spans 15 amino acids. Trimming removed 1 base from V and 3 bases from J, with 8 bases in between. Here the CDR3 DNA reads TGTGCCAGCAGCTTGAGGCAGGACTATAATTCACCCCTCCACTTT. It encodes CASSLRQDYNSPLHF.

V is TRBV10-3 and J is TRBJ1-6; 10 bases are shared with TRBD1. The length of the CDR3 is 14 residues. Germline V gives CDR1 ENHRY, CDR2 SYGVKD. The junction had 3 bases not matched to a gene; V was cut back by 8 bases and J by 5 bases. In DNA form, the CDR3 reads TGTGCCATCGGAGGACAGGGGGATAATTCACCCCTCCACTTT. Its protein product is CAIGGQGDNSPLHF.

This CDR3 reads CASSVSGFNNEQFF. For the CDR3, the DNA is TGTGCCAGCAGCGTCTCGGGATTCAACAATGAGCAGTTCTTC. The chain carries TRBV9 and TRBJ2-1; a weak D match, TRBD2 (5 bases). The ends were cut back, 2 bases at V and 5 bases at J, with 11 bases in the middle. The CDR3 is 14 amino acids. CDR1 and CDR2 (germline): SGDLS, YYNGEE.